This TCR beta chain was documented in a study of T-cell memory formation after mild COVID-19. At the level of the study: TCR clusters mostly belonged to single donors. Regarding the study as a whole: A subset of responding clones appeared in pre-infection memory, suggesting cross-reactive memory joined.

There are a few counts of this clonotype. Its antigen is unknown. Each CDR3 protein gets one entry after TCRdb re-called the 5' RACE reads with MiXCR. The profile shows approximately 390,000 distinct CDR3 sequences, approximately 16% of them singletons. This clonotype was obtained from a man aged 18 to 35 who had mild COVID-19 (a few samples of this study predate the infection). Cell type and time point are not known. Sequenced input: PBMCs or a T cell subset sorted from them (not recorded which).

CDR3 in amino acids: CASSQDGRADTQYF. In DNA form, the CDR3 reads TGCGCCAGCAGCCAAGACGGGCGCGCAGATACGCAGTATTTT. This sequence joins TRBV4-3 and TRBJ2-3, with D uncertain. The germline V gene has CDR1 LGHNA and CDR2 YSLEER. V lost 0 bases and J lost 4, with 8 bases in between. CDR3 length equals 14 residues.